Listed below are T cell receptor beta chains from one sample, sequenced in a study of CD8 T cells in Susac syndrome. From the immunoSEQ multiplex PCR reads, TCRdb called clonotypes with MiXCR, one entry per CDR3 protein. The sample carries about 85,000 distinct CDR3 sequences, approximately 94% recorded once. The sequencing sample was made of CD8+ T cells from PBMCs. The origin of the receptors is a human donor in good health. Both conserved end residues are trimmed from each CDR3. Each record gives: J gene, V gene, CDR3 protein.

J: TRBJ2-2; V: TRBV5-6; CDR3: ASSLAQGANTGELF
J: TRBJ1-6; V: TRBV9; CDR3: ASSRTGAPSSYNSPLH
J: TRBJ2-7; V: TRBV10-3; CDR3: AIRDSYEQY
J: TRBJ1-1; V: TRBV5-5; CDR3: ASSFRPSNTNTEAF
J: TRBJ2-1; V: TRBV9; CDR3: ASSVDERGPYNEQF
J: TRBJ1-4; V: TRBV3-1; CDR3: ASSQSRTGDFLREKLF
J: TRBJ2-1; V: TRBV27; CDR3: ASSLTGGKINEQF
J: TRBJ2-4; V: TRBV28; CDR3: ASRSDILAKNIQY
J: TRBJ2-3; V: TRBV7-3; CDR3: ATLDRARDTQY
J: TRBJ2-1; V: TRBV3-1; CDR3: ASSLDSLLGRYNEQF
J: TRBJ2-1; V: TRBV10-3; CDR3: AISESASGGINEQF
J: TRBJ2-1; V: TRBV27; CDR3: ASSLLAGGPDEQF
J: TRBJ1-6; V: TRBV19; CDR3: ASTLGGDYSPLH
J: TRBJ2-5; V: TRBV9; CDR3: ASSVEWTEETQY
J: TRBJ1-1; V: TRBV19; CDR3: ASSIGTEAF
J: TRBJ2-3; V: TRBV27; CDR3: ASSLREGGRRLDTQY
J: TRBJ1-1; V: TRBV5-4; CDR3: ASSLSTGGTEAF
J: TRBJ1-2; V: TRBV4-1; CDR3: ASSQGTGQQGDGYT